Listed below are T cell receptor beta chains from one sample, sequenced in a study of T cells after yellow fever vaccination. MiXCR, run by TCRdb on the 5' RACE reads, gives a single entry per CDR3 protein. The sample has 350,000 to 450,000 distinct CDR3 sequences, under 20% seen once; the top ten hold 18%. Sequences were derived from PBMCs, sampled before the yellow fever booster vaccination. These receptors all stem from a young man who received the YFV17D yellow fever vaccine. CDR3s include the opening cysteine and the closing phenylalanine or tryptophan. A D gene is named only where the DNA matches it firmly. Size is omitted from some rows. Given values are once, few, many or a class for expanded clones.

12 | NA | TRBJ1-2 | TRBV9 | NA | CASSVNGYGYTF | TGTGCCAGCAGCGTAAACGGCTATGGCTACACCTTC
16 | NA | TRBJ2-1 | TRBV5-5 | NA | CASSFGMVSSYNEQFF | TGTGCCAGCAGCTTTGGGATGGTTAGCTCCTACAATGAGCAGTTCTTC
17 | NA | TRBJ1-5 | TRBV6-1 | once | CASRPAGAPTENQPQHF | TGTGCCAGCAGGCCTGCGGGGGCTCCTACCGAAAATCAGCCCCAGCATTTT
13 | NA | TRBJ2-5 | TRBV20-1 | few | CSAPLVAAETQYF | TGCAGTGCTCCCCTCGTAGCAGCCGAGACCCAGTACTTC
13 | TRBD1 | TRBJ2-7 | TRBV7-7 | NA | CASSPDRDREQYF | TGTGCCAGCAGCCCCGACAGGGACCGAGAGCAGTACTTC
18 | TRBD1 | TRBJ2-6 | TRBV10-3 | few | CATQLRGQDLSGANVLTF | TGTGCCACGCAACTTCGAGGACAGGATCTCTCTGGGGCCAACGTCCTGACTTTC
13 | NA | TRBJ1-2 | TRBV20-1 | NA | CSARDDRTYGYTF | TGCAGTGCTAGAGATGACAGAACCTATGGCTACACCTTC
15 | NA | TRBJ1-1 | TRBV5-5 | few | CASSPQPSMGTEAFF | TGTGCCAGCAGTCCTCAACCCAGCATGGGCACTGAAGCTTTCTTT
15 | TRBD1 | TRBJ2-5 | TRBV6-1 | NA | CASSDWGQNKETQYF | TGTGCCAGCAGTGATTGGGGACAGAACAAAGAGACCCAGTACTTC
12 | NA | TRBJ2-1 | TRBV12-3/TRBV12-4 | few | CASSLGVGEQFF | TGTGCCAGCAGTTTAGGCGTCGGTGAGCAGTTCTTC
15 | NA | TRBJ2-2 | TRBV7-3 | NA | CASSRLATATGELFF | TGTGCCAGCAGCCGTTTGGCTACAGCAACCGGGGAGCTGTTTTTT
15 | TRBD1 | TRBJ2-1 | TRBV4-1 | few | CASSQIKAQGNEQFF | TGCGCCAGCAGCCAAATCAAGGCACAGGGGAATGAGCAGTTCTTC
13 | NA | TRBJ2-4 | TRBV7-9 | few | CASSPLSKNIQYF | TGTGCCAGCAGCCCCTTGAGCAAAAACATTCAGTACTTC
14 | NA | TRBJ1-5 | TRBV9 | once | CASSSGTRDQPQHF | TGTGCCAGCAGCTCCGGGACAAGGGACCAGCCCCAGCATTTT
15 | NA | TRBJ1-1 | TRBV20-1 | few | CSARLPGRSNTEAFF | TGCAGTGCCAGGCTGCCTGGGCGGTCGAACACTGAAGCTTTCTTT
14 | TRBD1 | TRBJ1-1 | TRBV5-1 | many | CASSNTGGSTEAFF | TGCGCCAGCAGCAATACAGGGGGATCCACTGAAGCTTTCTTT
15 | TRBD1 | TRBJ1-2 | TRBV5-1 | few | CASSLALGQGLSYTF | TGCGCCAGCAGCTTGGCTTTGGGACAGGGTTTGAGCTACACCTTC
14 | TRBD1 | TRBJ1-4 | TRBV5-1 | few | CASSLGTGREKLFF | TGCGCCAGCAGCTTGGGGACAGGGCGAGAAAAACTGTTTTTT
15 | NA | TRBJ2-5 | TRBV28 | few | CASSFSGRGQETQYF | TGTGCCAGCAGTTTTTCTGGGCGGGGCCAAGAGACCCAGTACTTC
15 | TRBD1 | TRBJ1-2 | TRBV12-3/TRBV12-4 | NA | CASSQIGQGVFGYTF | TGTGCCAGCAGCCAAATTGGACAGGGGGTCTTTGGCTACACCTTC
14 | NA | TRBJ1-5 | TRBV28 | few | CASSLISRNQPQHF | TGTGCCAGCAGTTTGATCAGTCGAAATCAGCCCCAGCATTTT
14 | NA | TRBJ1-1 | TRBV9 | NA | CASSVDPGETEAFF | TGTGCCAGCAGCGTAGATCCTGGAGAGACTGAAGCTTTCTTT
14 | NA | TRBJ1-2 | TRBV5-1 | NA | CASSLETGHYGYTF | TGCGCCAGCAGCTTGGAGACAGGTCACTATGGCTACACCTTC
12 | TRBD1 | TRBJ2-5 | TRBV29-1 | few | CSVTGMEETQYF | TGCAGCGTGACAGGGATGGAAGAGACCCAGTACTTC
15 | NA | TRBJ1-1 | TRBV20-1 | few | CSARKPLIGNTEAFF | TGCAGTGCTAGAAAGCCGCTTATAGGGAACACTGAAGCTTTCTTT
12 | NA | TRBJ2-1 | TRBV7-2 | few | CASRGGADEQFF | TGTGCCAGCAGGGGCGGGGCGGATGAGCAGTTCTTC
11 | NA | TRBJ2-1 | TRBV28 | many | CASSRYNEQFF | TGTGCCAGCAGCCGATACAATGAGCAGTTCTTC
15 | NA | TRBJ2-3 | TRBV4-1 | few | CASSQDGRGTDTQYF | TGCGCCAGCAGCCAAGACGGCAGGGGAACAGATACGCAGTATTTT
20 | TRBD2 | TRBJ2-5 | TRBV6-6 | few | CASSYSAGRTSGGPKETQYF | TGTGCCAGCAGTTACTCGGCTGGGAGGACTAGCGGGGGGCCTAAAGAGACCCAGTACTTC
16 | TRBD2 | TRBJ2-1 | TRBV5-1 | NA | CASRLLADPLRNEQFF | TGCGCCAGCAGGTTACTAGCGGACCCTCTCAGGAATGAGCAGTTCTTC
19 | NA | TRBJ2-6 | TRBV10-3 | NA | CAIRSPTGIGTSGANVLTF | TGTGCCATCAGATCCCCCACAGGCATTGGGACCTCTGGGGCCAACGTCCTGACTTTC
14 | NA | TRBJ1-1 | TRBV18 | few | CASSPTQSGTEAFF | TGTGCCAGCTCGCCCACACAAAGTGGCACTGAAGCTTTCTTT
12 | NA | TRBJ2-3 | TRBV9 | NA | CASSVEDGTQYF | TGTGCCAGCAGCGTAGAGGATGGTACGCAGTATTTT
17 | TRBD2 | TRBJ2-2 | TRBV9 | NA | CASSVGLSGGATGELFF | TGTGCCAGCAGCGTCGGACTAAGCGGGGGGGCCACCGGGGAGCTGTTTTTT
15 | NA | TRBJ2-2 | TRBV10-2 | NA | CASLTATTQAGELFF | TGCGCCAGCTTGACGGCTACCACACAAGCCGGGGAGCTGTTTTTT
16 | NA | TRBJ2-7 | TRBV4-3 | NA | CASSHYPGASSYEQYF | TGCGCCAGCAGCCACTACCCAGGGGCCAGCTCCTACGAGCAGTACTTC
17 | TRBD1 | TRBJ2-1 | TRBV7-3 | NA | CASSSTPGTDHYNEQFF | TGTGCCAGCAGCTCAACCCCCGGGACAGACCATTACAATGAGCAGTTCTTC
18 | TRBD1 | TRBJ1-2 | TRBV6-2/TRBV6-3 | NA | CASRRQGSQLGVSYGYTF | TGTGCCAGCAGAAGACAGGGCTCCCAGCTCGGGGTGTCCTATGGCTACACCTTC
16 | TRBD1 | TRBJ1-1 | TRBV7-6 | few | CASSSRPGQGSTEAFF | TGTGCCAGCAGCTCTAGGCCGGGACAGGGGAGCACTGAAGCTTTCTTT
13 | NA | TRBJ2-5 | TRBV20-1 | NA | CSARDPFQETQYF | TGCAGTGCTAGAGATCCCTTCCAAGAGACCCAGTACTTC
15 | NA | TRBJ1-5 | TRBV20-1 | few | CSAADRQVRNQPQHF | TGCAGTGCCGCAGATCGACAGGTTCGCAATCAGCCCCAGCATTTT
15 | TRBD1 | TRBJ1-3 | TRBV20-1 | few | CSARDENRGGNTIYF | TGCAGTGCTAGAGATGAGAACAGGGGTGGAAACACCATATATTTT
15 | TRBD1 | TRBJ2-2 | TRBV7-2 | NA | CASTKTGGWTGELFF | TGTGCCAGTACCAAGACAGGGGGCTGGACCGGGGAGCTGTTTTTT
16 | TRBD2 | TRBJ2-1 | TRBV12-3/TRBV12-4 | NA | CASSLTGTSGGLEQFF | TGTGCCAGCAGTTTAACCGGGACTAGCGGGGGGCTAGAGCAGTTCTTC